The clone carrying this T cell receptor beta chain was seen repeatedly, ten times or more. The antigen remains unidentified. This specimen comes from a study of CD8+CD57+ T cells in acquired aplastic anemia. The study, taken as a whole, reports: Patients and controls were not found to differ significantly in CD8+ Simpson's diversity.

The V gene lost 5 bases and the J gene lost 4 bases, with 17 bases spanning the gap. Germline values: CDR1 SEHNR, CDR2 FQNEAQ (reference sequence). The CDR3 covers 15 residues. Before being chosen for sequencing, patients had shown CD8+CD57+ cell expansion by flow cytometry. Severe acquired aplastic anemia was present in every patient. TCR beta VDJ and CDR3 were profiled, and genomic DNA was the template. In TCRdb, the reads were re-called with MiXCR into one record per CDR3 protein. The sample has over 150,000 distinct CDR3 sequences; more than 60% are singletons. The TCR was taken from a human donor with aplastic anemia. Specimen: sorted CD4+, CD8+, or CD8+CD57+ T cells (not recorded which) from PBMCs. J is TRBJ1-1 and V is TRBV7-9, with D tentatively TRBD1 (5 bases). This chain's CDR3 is CASSPKGWGGTEAFF. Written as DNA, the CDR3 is TGTGCCAGCAGCCCGAAGGGGTGGGGTGGCACTGAAGCTTTCTTT.